Listed below are T cell receptor beta chains from one sample, sequenced in a study of T cell repertoires in cytomegalovirus infection. TCRdb re-called the reads through MiXCR, storing one row per CDR3 protein. In the table there are 570,000 or so distinct CDR3 sequences, just under 40% of which are singletons. The antigens for these receptors are not known. The source material was cultured PBMCs, sampled from culture after CMV antigen stimulation. The receptors were sampled from a human donor in good health (CMV status not recorded). Some clones in this sample may be carry-over from other donors' samples. CDR3s include the opening cysteine and the closing phenylalanine or tryptophan. A D gene is named only where the DNA matches it firmly. Clone size is not always given. Where it is, it says once, few, many or a class for expanded clones.

D gene	clone size	V gene	J gene	CDR3 DNA	CDR3 protein
NA	few	TRBV7-2	TRBJ1-1	TGTGCCAGCAGCTTGCTCATTTTTCAGAACACTGAAGCTTTCTTT	CASSLLIFQNTEAFF
NA	NA	TRBV27	TRBJ2-1	TGTGCCAGCAGTTTATCGATAACAGAACACTACAATGAGCAGTTCTTC	CASSLSITEHYNEQFF
NA	NA	TRBV20-1	TRBJ2-5	TGCAGTGCTAGAGGGTTCGACAGTTCGGCGCGAGAGACCCAGTACTTC	CSARGFDSSARETQYF
TRBD1	NA	TRBV4-1	TRBJ2-7	TGCGCCAGCAGCCCACAGGGGGTCACCTACGAGCAGTACTTC	CASSPQGVTYEQYF
NA	NA	TRBV5-1	TRBJ2-1	TGCGCCGGCAGCTTGGGGCTGGGACCCCACTCCCGGCCTAGGTTCTTC	CAGSLGLGPHSRPRFF
NA	NA	TRBV28	TRBJ2-1	TGTGCCACAAACTCCTACAGGGGAGGACAGTTCTTC	CATNSYRGGQFF
NA	NA	TRBV12-3/TRBV12-4	TRBJ1-1	TGTGCCAGCAGTTACCAAGGCCCCATGAACACTGAAGCTTTCTTT	CASSYQGPMNTEAFF
NA	NA	TRBV7-2	TRBJ2-3	TGTGCCAGCAGCTTAGACAGGAGGGAGAGAGGTACGCAGTATTTT	CASSLDRRERGTQYF
NA	many	TRBV20-1	TRBJ2-7	TGCAGTGCTTATCAGGGGACCGGCGAGCAGTACTTC	CSAYQGTGEQYF
NA	NA	TRBV6-2/TRBV6-3	TRBJ2-7	TGTGCCAGCAGTCAAGGTCTTCCCTACGAGCAGTACTTC	CASSQGLPYEQYF
NA	NA	TRBV10-3	TRBJ1-1	TGTGCCACCCGGGGAAGGGATGACACTGAAGCTTTCTTT	CATRGRDDTEAFF
TRBD1	few	TRBV6-6	TRBJ2-5	TGTGCCAGCAGCTCCGGGACAGAGGTGGGGGAGACCCAGTACTTC	CASSSGTEVGETQYF
NA	NA	TRBV7-2	TRBJ2-2	TGTGCCAGCAGCGCGCCGCATTCATACACCGGGGAGCTGTTTTTT	CASSAPHSYTGELFF
TRBD1	NA	TRBV7-2	TRBJ1-1	TGTGCCAGCAGCTCTATGCCCGGGACAGGGAACACTGAAGCTTTCTTT	CASSSMPGTGNTEAFF
NA	NA	TRBV10-3	TRBJ1-1	TGTGCCATCAGGAAGGATCGGAACACTGAAGCTTTCTTT	CAIRKDRNTEAFF
NA	NA	TRBV7-8	TRBJ1-6	TGTGCCAGCAGCTTAGACTCGGGGATGAATTCACCCCTCCACTTT	CASSLDSGMNSPLHF
TRBD1	NA	TRBV20-1	TRBJ1-3	TGCAGTGCCCGCTTAGGGACAGACTCTGGAAACACCATATATTTT	CSARLGTDSGNTIYF
NA	once	TRBV18	TRBJ1-4	TGTGCCAGCTCACCATTCGGGCAGGGGAGCACAACTAATGAAAAACTGTTTTTT	CASSPFGQGSTTNEKLFF
NA	NA	TRBV7-2	TRBJ2-4	TGTGCCAGCAGCTTAGTTTGGGGGTCAGGGACATTTCAGTACTTC	CASSLVWGSGTFQYF
NA	NA	TRBV7-6	TRBJ2-1	TGTGCCAGCAGCCCTCCGGGACATGATGAGCAGTTCTTC	CASSPPGHDEQFF
NA	NA	TRBV5-1	TRBJ2-7	TGCGCCAGCAGACCCGAGCAGTACTTC	CASRPEQYF
TRBD1	many	TRBV7-2	TRBJ1-2	TGTGCCAGCTCCCAGACAGGGTCTTATGGCTACACCTTC	CASSQTGSYGYTF
NA	few	TRBV7-8	TRBJ2-3	TGTGCCAGCAGCTGGGAGCCAGATACGCAGTATTTT	CASSWEPDTQYF
NA	few	TRBV11-2	TRBJ2-5	TGTGCCAGCAGCTTAGTTTCAGGGTTGACGGAGACCCAGTACTTC	CASSLVSGLTETQYF
TRBD2	NA	TRBV20-1	TRBJ2-1	TGCAGTGCTAGACAAACTAGCGGGAGAGTCTATGAGCAGTTCTTC	CSARQTSGRVYEQFF
NA	NA	TRBV7-9	TRBJ2-7	TGTGCCAGCAGCTTCCGGGACTTACGGGAGCAGTACTTC	CASSFRDLREQYF
NA	NA	TRBV15	TRBJ1-5	TGTGCCACCAGCGACCGGGCCAGGGAAGCGGGCAATCAGCCCCAGCATTTT	CATSDRAREAGNQPQHF
TRBD2	NA	TRBV7-2	TRBJ2-7	TGTGCCAGCAGACGCCCCGGCGGGACTAGCGGGAGTTACGAGCAGTACTTC	CASRRPGGTSGSYEQYF
NA	NA	TRBV12-3/TRBV12-4	TRBJ1-1	TGTGCCAGCAGCGTCCAGGGCCCTGAAGCTTTCTTT	CASSVQGPEAFF
TRBD2	few	TRBV7-2	TRBJ2-3	TGTGCCAGCAGTTCCCAGCGGGACGGCACAGATACGCAGTATTTT	CASSSQRDGTDTQYF
NA	few	TRBV19	TRBJ2-3	TGTGCCAGTAGTATAGGACAGTGGGATACGCAGTATTTT	CASSIGQWDTQYF
TRBD1	NA	TRBV12-3/TRBV12-4	TRBJ1-5	TGTGCCAGCAGTCATGGGACAGGGGGCTGGCATCAGCCCCAGCATTTT	CASSHGTGGWHQPQHF
TRBD2	NA	TRBV18	TRBJ2-5	TGTGCCAGCTCATCCGGACTAGCGGGGTTTGAGACCCAGTACTTC	CASSSGLAGFETQYF
NA	few	TRBV7-6	TRBJ2-3	TGTGCCAGCGTATGGCGAGGGGTCTTCACAGATACGCAGTATTTT	CASVWRGVFTDTQYF
NA	NA	TRBV5-5	TRBJ1-2	TGTGCCAGCAGCTTGTTGCCAGGGCCATCCCCCCTAGATGGCTACACCTTC	CASSLLPGPSPLDGYTF
NA	few	TRBV20-1	TRBJ2-3	TGCAGTGCTGAGGTCCCCCCATCCAGAGATACGCAGTATTTT	CSAEVPPSRDTQYF
TRBD2	few	TRBV27	TRBJ2-7	TGTGCCAGCATAGGGCTAGCGGGAGGCAGGCCCTACGAGCAGTACTTC	CASIGLAGGRPYEQYF
TRBD2	once	TRBV11-3	TRBJ2-1	TGTGCCAGCAGCTTAGATAGCGGGACCTCCTACAATGAGCAGTTCTTC	CASSLDSGTSYNEQFF
TRBD2	NA	TRBV20-1	TRBJ2-5	TGCAGTGCTCCAGCGAGCGGGGCAGCCCAAGAGACCCAGTACTTC	CSAPASGAAQETQYF
NA	NA	TRBV7-2	TRBJ1-3	TGTGCCAGCAGCTCCACAACAGGGACCACCATATATTTT	CASSSTTGTTIYF
NA	NA	TRBV28	TRBJ2-7	TGTGCCAGCAGTTTATCATACCCCCGGGACGGAACCTACGAGCAGTACTTC	CASSLSYPRDGTYEQYF
TRBD2	NA	TRBV19	TRBJ2-1	TGTGCCAGTAGTATAAGGCGGGAGGTGTACAATGAGCAGTTCTTC	CASSIRREVYNEQFF
NA	NA	TRBV7-8	TRBJ1-2	TGTGCCAGCAGCTTAGAGGAGGGTGGCTACACCTTC	CASSLEEGGYTF
NA	NA	TRBV19	TRBJ1-5	TGTGCCAGTAGTATACAGGAGAATCAGCCCCAGCATTTT	CASSIQENQPQHF
NA	many	TRBV7-2	TRBJ1-5	TGTGCCAGCAGCTTACTTCCGCCACAGGGTATAATGAATCAGCCCCAGCATTTT	CASSLLPPQGIMNQPQHF
TRBD2	few	TRBV6-2/TRBV6-3	TRBJ2-1	TGTGCCAGCAGTTACCCTGAGAGCGGGGGGAATGAGCAGTTCTTC	CASSYPESGGNEQFF
TRBD1	NA	TRBV19	TRBJ1-4	TGTGCCAGTAGTTCCGACGGGACAGATGAAAAACTGTTTTTT	CASSSDGTDEKLFF
NA	few	TRBV11-2	TRBJ1-4	TGTGCCAGCAGCTCACAGCTTATCACTGCAACTAATGAAAAACTGTTTTTT	CASSSQLITATNEKLFF
NA	few	TRBV10-2	TRBJ2-1	TGCGCCAGCACTCTGGGAGACTCAAGTGAGCAGTTCTTC	CASTLGDSSEQFF